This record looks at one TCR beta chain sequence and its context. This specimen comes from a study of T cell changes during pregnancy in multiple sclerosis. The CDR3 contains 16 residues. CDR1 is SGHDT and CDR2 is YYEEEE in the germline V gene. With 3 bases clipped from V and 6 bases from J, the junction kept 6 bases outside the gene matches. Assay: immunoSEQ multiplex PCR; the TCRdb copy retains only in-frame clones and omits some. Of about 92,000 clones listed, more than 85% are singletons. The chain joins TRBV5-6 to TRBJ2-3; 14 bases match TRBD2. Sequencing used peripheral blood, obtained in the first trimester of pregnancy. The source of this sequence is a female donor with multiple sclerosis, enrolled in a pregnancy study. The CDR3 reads CASSSVTSGRVDTQYF. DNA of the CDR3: TGTGCCAGCAGCTCGGTGACTAGCGGGAGGGTCGATACGCAGTATTTT.